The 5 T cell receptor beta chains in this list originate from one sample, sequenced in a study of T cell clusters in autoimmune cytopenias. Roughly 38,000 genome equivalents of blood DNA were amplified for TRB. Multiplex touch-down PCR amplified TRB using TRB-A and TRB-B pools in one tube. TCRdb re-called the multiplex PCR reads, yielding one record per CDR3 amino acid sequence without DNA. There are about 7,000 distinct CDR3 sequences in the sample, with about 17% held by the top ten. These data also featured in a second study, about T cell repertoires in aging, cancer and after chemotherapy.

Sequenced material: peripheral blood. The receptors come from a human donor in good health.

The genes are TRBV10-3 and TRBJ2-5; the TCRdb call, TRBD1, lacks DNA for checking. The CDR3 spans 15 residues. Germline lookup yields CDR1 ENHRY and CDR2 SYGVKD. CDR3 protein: CATRGTGGTQETQYF.

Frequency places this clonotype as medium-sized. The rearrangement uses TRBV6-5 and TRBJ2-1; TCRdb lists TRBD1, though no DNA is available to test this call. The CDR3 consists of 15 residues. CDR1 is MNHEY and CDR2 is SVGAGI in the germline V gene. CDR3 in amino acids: CASSYVKGEYNEQFF.

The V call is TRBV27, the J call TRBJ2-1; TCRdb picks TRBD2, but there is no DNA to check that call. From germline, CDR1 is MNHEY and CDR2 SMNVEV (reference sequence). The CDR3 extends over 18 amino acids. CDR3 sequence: CASSLAPTSGGASGEQFF.

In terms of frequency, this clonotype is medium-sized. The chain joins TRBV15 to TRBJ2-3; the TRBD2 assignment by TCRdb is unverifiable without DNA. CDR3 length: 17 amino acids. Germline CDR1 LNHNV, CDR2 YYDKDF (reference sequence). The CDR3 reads CATSRGRLAASTDTQYF. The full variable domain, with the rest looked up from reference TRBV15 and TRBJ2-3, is DAMVIQNPRYQVTQFGKPVTLSCSQTLNHNVMYWYQQKSSQAPKLLFHYYDKDFNNEADTPDNFQSRRPNTSFCFLDIRSPGLGDTAMYLCATSRGRLAASTDTQYFGPGTRLTVL.

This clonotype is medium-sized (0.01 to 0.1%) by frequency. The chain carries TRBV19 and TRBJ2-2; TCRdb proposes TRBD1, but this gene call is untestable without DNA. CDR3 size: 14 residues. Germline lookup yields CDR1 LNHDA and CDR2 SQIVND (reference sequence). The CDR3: CASSTSGGTGELFF. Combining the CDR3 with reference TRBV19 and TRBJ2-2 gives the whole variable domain DGGITQSPKYLFRKEGQNVTLSCEQNLNHDAMYWYRQDPGQGLRLIYYSQIVNDFQKGDIAEGYSVSREKKESFPLTVTSAQKNPTAFYLCASSTSGGTGELFFGEGSRLTVL.